The 25 T cell receptor beta chains reported below all come from one sample, sequenced in a study of cytomegalovirus exposure and HLA in healthy donors. 60 Vbeta and 13 Jbeta primers were used in PCR. The assay was immunoSEQ multiplex PCR, and TCRdb's table has in-frame clones only and misses some. The table lists around 150,000 clones, approximately 82% of them singletons. Sequencing was carried out using PBMCs. The receptors were gathered from a male donor in good health and CMV-seronegative.

As DNA, the CDR3 is TGTGCCAGCTCACGTACGGGACAGTCGTTAGACACTGAAGCTTTCTTT. Translating it yields CASSRTGQSLDTEAFF. V usage is TRBV18 and J usage is TRBJ1-1; TRBD1 aligns across 7 bases. CDR1 KGHSH and CDR2 LQKENI come from the germline V gene. V trimming: 4 bases; J trimming: 3 bases; junction bases outside the gene matches: 11. CDR3 length: 16 amino acids.

This chain joins TRBV5-1 and TRBJ2-7; D possibly corresponds to TRBD2 (5 bases). Germline CDR1 reads SGHRS; CDR2 reads YFSETQ. V was pared by 2 bases and J by 1 base, with 13 bases between. The CDR3 spans 15 residues. The CDR3 sequence: CASSFISGGSYEQYF. CDR3 nucleotide sequence: TGCGCCAGCAGCTTTATTTCAGGCGGGTCCTACGAGCAGTACTTC.

In DNA, the CDR3 is TGTGCCAGTAGTGTTTGGGGGGGCCGGAATACGCAGTATTTT. It codes for CASSVWGGRNTQYF. The J gene is TRBJ2-3, the V gene TRBV19, with TRBD2 as a possible D gene (7 bases). Trimming took 5 bases from V and 7 from J, leaving 16 bases between them. Germline CDR1 is LNHDA and CDR2 is SQIVND (reference sequence). The CDR3 loop spans 14 amino acids. The full variable domain, in which reference TRBV19 and TRBJ2-3 provide the parts outside the CDR3, is DGGITQSPKYLFRKEGQNVTLSCEQNLNHDAMYWYRQDPGQGLRLIYYSQIVNDFQKGDIAEGYSVSREKKESFPLTVTSAQKNPTAFYLCASSVWGGRNTQYFGPGTRLTVL.

This clone was detected once. The chain is built from TRBV2 and TRBJ1-5, with D possibly matching TRBD1 (5 bases). CDR3 length equals 15 residues. Per germline, CDR1 SNHLY and CDR2 FYNNEI. V lost 6 bases, J lost 0 bases, and 12 bases lay in between. The CDR3 DNA is TGTGCCAGCAGGGGCCAGGGCAATAGCAATCAGCCCCAGCATTTT. It specifies CASRGQGNSNQPQHF. Based on the CDR3 plus reference TRBV2 and TRBJ1-5, the full variable domain is EPEVTQTPSHQVTQMGQEVILRCVPISNHLYFYWYRQILGQKVEFLVSFYNNEISEKSEIFDDQFSVERPDGSNFTLKIRSTKLEDSAMYFCASRGQGNSNQPQHFGDGTRLSIL.

This clone came up once. This chain connects TRBV18 to TRBJ2-7, with 10 nucleotides matching TRBD1. From germline, CDR1 is KGHSH and CDR2 LQKENI. Trimming took 7 bases from V and 2 from J; bases not matched to a gene: 5. The CDR3 sequence is 14 residues long. CDR3 region: CASFLGQGTYEQYF. The CDR3 DNA is TGTGCCAGCTTTCTGGGACAGGGGACCTACGAGCAGTACTTC.

V usage is TRBV2 and J usage is TRBJ2-1, with TRBD1 identical over 8 bases. Germline V lookup: CDR1 SNHLY, CDR2 FYNNEI. The CDR3 runs to 15 residues. The J segment lost 7 bases and the V segment lost 5 bases, leaving 10 bases of the junction unmatched. CDR3 residues: CASSFGQGIRNEQFF. DNA for the CDR3: TGTGCCAGCAGTTTCGGACAGGGTATAAGAAATGAGCAGTTCTTC. The complete variable domain, with remaining parts taken from reference TRBV2 and TRBJ2-1, reads EPEVTQTPSHQVTQMGQEVILRCVPISNHLYFYWYRQILGQKVEFLVSFYNNEISEKSEIFDDQFSVERPDGSNFTLKIRSTKLEDSAMYFCASSFGQGIRNEQFFGPGTRLTVL.

This clone was counted a few times. The V call is TRBV12-5, the J call TRBJ2-3; 9 bases agree with TRBD2. After removal of 5 bases from V and 2 bases from J, the junction contained 17 bases not matched to a gene. Germline V gives CDR1 LGHNT, CDR2 FRNRAP. The CDR3 extends over 19 amino acids. The CDR3 sequence is CASGPSLGGGGANTDTQYF. The CDR3 DNA sequence: TGTGCTAGTGGTCCCTCTCTAGGAGGCGGGGGGGCCAACACAGATACGCAGTATTTT.

This chain uses TRBV5-5 with TRBJ1-6, with a tentative D call TRBD1 (6 bases). Germline V gene sequence: CDR1 SGHKS, CDR2 YYEKEE (reference sequence). Trimming shortened V by 2 bases and J by 10 bases, and 16 bases separated the two germline ends. The CDR3 is 15 amino acids. As DNA, the CDR3 is TGTGCCAGCAGCTTCGGGACACCGGTTGGCTCACCCCTCCACTTT. This sequence encodes CASSFGTPVGSPLHF. Full variable domain (remainder filled in from reference TRBV5-5 and TRBJ1-6): DAGVTQSPTHLIKTRGQQVTLRCSPISGHKSVSWYQQVLGQGPQFIFQYYEKEERGRGNFPDRFSARQFPNYSSELNVNALLLGDSALYLCASSFGTPVGSPLHFGNGTRLTVT.

V usage is TRBV18 and J usage is TRBJ2-1, with TRBD1 matching over 10 bases. This CDR3 spans 15 amino acids. Germline-derived CDR1 and CDR2 are KGHSH and LQKENI. The trim removed 3 bases at V and 5 bases at J, leaving 4 bases unmatched. CDR3: CASSPRTGGNNEQFF. CDR3 DNA: TGTGCCAGCTCACCGCGGACAGGGGGTAACAATGAGCAGTTCTTC.

V gene TRBV19 combines with J gene TRBJ1-6, with unresolved D. The CDR3 spans 14 residues. Trimming removed 3 bases from V and 4 bases from J, with 7 bases in between. Germline CDR1 is LNHDA and CDR2 is SQIVND (reference sequence). In DNA, the CDR3 is TGTGCCAGTAGTATGTCGGGTTATAATTCACCCCTCCACTTT. It encodes CASSMSGYNSPLHF.

The rearrangement joins TRBV4-1 to TRBJ1-5, with unresolved D. The CDR3 totals 14 residues. Trimming took off 1 base at V and 9 bases at J, with 13 bases between the two ends. CDR1 and CDR2 from the germline V gene are MGHRA and YSYEKL. CDR3 nucleotides: TGCGCCAGCAGCCAAGGGACGGCGGGAAGGCCCCAGCATTTT. This sequence encodes CASSQGTAGRPQHF.

The chain is built from TRBV7-9 and TRBJ2-1; 10 bases are a match to TRBD2. The CDR3 totals 15 residues. J gave up 7 bases and V 4 bases, and 7 bases lay outside the gene matches. Germline V CDR1 and CDR2: SEHNR, FQNEAQ (reference sequence). CDR3 amino acids: CASSWSGRAVNEQFF. DNA of the CDR3: TGTGCCAGCAGCTGGAGCGGGAGGGCCGTAAATGAGCAGTTCTTC.

The chain is built from TRBV7-2 and TRBJ2-7, with 11 nucleotides matching TRBD2. The germline CDR1 and CDR2 sequences are SGHTA and FQGNSA. The CDR3 runs 18 residues. The V gene end was trimmed by 5 bases and the J gene end by 5 bases; junction bases not matched to a gene: 17. The chain's CDR3 is CASSATGTSGLSGNEQYF. CDR3 coding DNA: TGTGCCAGCAGCGCTACCGGGACTAGCGGACTTAGCGGTAACGAGCAGTACTTC.

This clone was seen once. The CDR3 is CASSDAGAVGNTIYF. CDR3 coding DNA: TGTGCCAGCAGTGACGCAGGGGCGGTTGGAAACACCATATATTTT. V usage is TRBV2 and J usage is TRBJ1-3; tentative D call: TRBD1 (6 bases). With 3 bases removed from V and 3 bases from J, the gap between germline ends came to 12 bases. The germline V gene encodes CDR1 SNHLY and CDR2 FYNNEI. CDR3 length: 15 amino acids.

The chain couples TRBV28 to TRBJ1-1, with 8 positions matching TRBD1. After removal of 5 bases from V and 6 bases from J, the junction contained 11 bases not matched to a gene. The CDR3 runs 15 residues. Germline V gene data show CDR1 as MDHEN and CDR2 as SYDVKM. CDR3 sequence: CASSPFWTGIAEAFF. DNA of the CDR3: TGTGCCAGCAGTCCCTTTTGGACAGGGATTGCTGAAGCTTTCTTT.

CDR3 in amino acids: CASSSRTGLYNEQFF. CDR3 in DNA: TGTGCCAGCAGCTCTCGGACAGGCCTCTACAATGAGCAGTTCTTC. The gene calls are TRBV11-2 and TRBJ2-1, with 7 bases lining up with TRBD1. Germline loops: CDR1 SGHAT, CDR2 FQNNGV. The length of the CDR3 is 15 residues. V dropped 4 bases and J dropped 3; count of bases not matched to a gene: 6. The whole variable domain, filled in from reference TRBV11-2 and TRBJ2-1, reads EAGVAQSPRYKIIEKRQSVAFWCNPISGHATLYWYQQILGQGPKLLIQFQNNGVVDDSQLPKDRFSAERLKGVDSTLKIQPAKLEDSAVYLCASSSRTGLYNEQFFGPGTRLTVL.

This sequence joins TRBV6-1 and TRBJ1-4, with 8 positions matching TRBD1. CDR1 and CDR2 from the germline V gene are MNHNS and SASEGT. V shed 6 bases, J shed 7 bases, and the junction held 10 bases outside the gene matches. There are 15 residues in the CDR3. CDR3 DNA: TGTGCCAGCAGGCTCATGACAGGGGCTGGTGAAAAACTGTTTTTT. Translation: CASRLMTGAGEKLFF.

The CDR3 DNA reads TGTGCCAGCAGCCTTACAGGGGGGGATACGCAGTATTTT. As protein: CASSLTGGDTQYF. V gene TRBV11-2 combines with J gene TRBJ2-3, with 8 nucleotides matching TRBD1. Germline V gives CDR1 SGHAT, CDR2 FQNNGV. The CDR3 has 13 residues. J gave up 6 bases and V 5 bases, and 4 bases lay outside the gene matches.

There are a few counts of this clone. V usage is TRBV27 and J usage is TRBJ1-1; the match to TRBD1 covers 10 bases. The CDR3 covers 15 residues. V lost 2 bases to trimming and J lost 4 bases; unmatched junction nucleotides: 4. The V gene's germline CDR1 is MNHEY and CDR2 SMNVEV (reference sequence). Written as DNA, the CDR3 is TGTGCCAGCAGTTTACTGGGACAGGGGAGCACTGAAGCTTTCTTT. As protein: CASSLLGQGSTEAFF.

J is TRBJ2-7 and V is TRBV7-9; 9 nucleotides line up with TRBD1. With 0 bases clipped from V and 7 bases from J, the junction kept 4 bases outside the gene matches. CDR1 and CDR2 (germline): SEHNR, FQNEAQ (reference sequence). The CDR3 sequence is 14 residues long. CDR3 loop: CASSLAQGAREQYF. CDR3 DNA: TGTGCCAGCAGCTTAGCACAGGGGGCTCGGGAGCAGTACTTC.

The chain carries TRBV6-4 and TRBJ1-1; D may be TRBD1 (5 bases). V lost 6 bases and J lost 3, with 14 bases in between. Per germline, CDR1 MRHNA and CDR2 SNTAGT. The length of the CDR3 is 14 residues. The CDR3 nucleotides are TGTGCCAGCAGAGCGCAGGGTTTGGACACTGAAGCTTTCTTT. Its translation is CASRAQGLDTEAFF.

The chain uses TRBV28 and TRBJ1-4; maybe TRBD1 (5 bases). V lost 5 bases to trimming and J lost 6 bases, with 19 bases between them. CDR3 length: 16 amino acids. Per the germline V gene, CDR1 is MDHEN and CDR2 is SYDVKM. Here the CDR3 reads CASSILDRNKDEKLFF. The CDR3 bases are TGTGCCAGCAGTATCCTCGACAGAAACAAGGATGAAAAACTGTTTTTT.

The chain couples TRBV6-1 to TRBJ1-6; 8 nucleotides align to TRBD1. Germline values: CDR1 MNHNS, CDR2 SASEGT. The junction had 9 bases not matched to a gene; V was cut back by 6 bases and J by 11 bases. This CDR3 is built from 14 residues. The DNA for the CDR3 is TGTGCCAGCAGCGCCGGGACAGGCCTTACACCCCTCCACTTT. Its translation: CASSAGTGLTPLHF.

The gene calls are TRBV7-9 and TRBJ2-7, with TRBD1 matching over 9 bases. CDR3 length: 16 residues. Germline V gene lookup returns CDR1 SEHNR and CDR2 FQNEAQ (reference sequence). Unmatched junction bases numbered 9, after V lost 5 bases and J lost 1 base. This CDR3 is CASSVSGTGTSYEQYF. The CDR3 nucleotides are TGTGCCAGCAGCGTGTCCGGGACAGGGACATCCTACGAGCAGTACTTC.

The chain has TRBV7-9 and TRBJ1-4, with TRBD1 matching 8 bases. V was clipped by 1 base and J by 4 bases; unmatched bases: 2. In germline, CDR1 is SEHNR, CDR2 FQNEAQ (reference sequence). The CDR3 runs to 15 residues. The CDR3 bases are TGTGCCAGCAGCTTAGGTGACAGGGGTAATGAAAAACTGTTTTTT. Translating gives CASSLGDRGNEKLFF.